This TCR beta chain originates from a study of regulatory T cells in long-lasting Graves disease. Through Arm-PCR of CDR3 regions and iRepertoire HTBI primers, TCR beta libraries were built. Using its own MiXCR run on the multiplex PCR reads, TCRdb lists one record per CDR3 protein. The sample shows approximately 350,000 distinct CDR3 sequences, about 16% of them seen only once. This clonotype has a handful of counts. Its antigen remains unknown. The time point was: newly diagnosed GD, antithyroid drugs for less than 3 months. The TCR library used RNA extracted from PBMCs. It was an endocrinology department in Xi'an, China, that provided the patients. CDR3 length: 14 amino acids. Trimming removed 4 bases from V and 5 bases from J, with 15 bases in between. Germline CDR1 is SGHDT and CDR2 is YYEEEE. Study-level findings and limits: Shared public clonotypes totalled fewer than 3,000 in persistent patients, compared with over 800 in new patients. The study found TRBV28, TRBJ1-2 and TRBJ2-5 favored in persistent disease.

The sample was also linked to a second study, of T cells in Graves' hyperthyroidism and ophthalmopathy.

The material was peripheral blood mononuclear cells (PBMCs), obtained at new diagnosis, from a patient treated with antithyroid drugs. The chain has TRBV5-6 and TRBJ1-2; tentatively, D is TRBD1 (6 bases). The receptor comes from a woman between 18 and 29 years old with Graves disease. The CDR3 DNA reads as TGTGCCAGCAGCGGCAGGGGACCCGTTTATGGCTACACCTTC. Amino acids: CASSGRGPVYGYTF.